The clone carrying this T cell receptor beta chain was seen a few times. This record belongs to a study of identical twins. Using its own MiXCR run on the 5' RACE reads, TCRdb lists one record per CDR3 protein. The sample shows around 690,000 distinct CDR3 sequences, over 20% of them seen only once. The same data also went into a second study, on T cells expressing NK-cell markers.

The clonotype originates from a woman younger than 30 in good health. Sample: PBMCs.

Here the CDR3 reads CASSFRGQGYEQYF. The CDR3 DNA sequence: TGTGCCAGCAGTTTTCGAGGACAGGGCTACGAGCAGTACTTC. The chain recombines TRBV12-3 or TRBV12-4 with TRBJ2-7; TRBD1 matches 8 bases. The CDR3 runs to 14 residues. Unmatched junction bases numbered 4, after V lost 3 bases and J lost 3 bases.